Detailed here is one T cell receptor (beta chain). Its antigen is currently not known. Base qualities are missing; no much larger clone stands one base away. In total, about 650 healthy bone marrow donors made up the cohort. At the time of sampling, all cohort members were nominally healthy, though unrecorded immune exposures were likely present. The donor tested CMV seronegative, placing the donor among the 350 to 400 seronegative members of the cohort. Each donor provided a peripheral blood sample, and peripheral blood mononuclear cells were used for TCR beta sequencing. The Qiagen DNeasy Blood Extraction Kit was used to extract genomic DNA from the blood cell samples. The data were obtained in a study of cytomegalovirus exposure and HLA in healthy donors (dated by TCRdb to about 2017). For the wider study: An earlier analysis of several hundred of the donors reported 250 to 300 Gb of sequence data and some 100 million unique TCR beta sequences from approximately 180 million T cells. The study profiled the T cell repertoires of more than 500 subjects by immunosequencing and related them to cytomegalovirus serostatus. In an earlier analysis of roughly 580 of the donors, high-throughput TCR beta sequencing was used to judge whether each TCR beta V gene segment behaved as functional or pseudogenic. Among the roughly 410 genotyped donors, around 79% belonged to the genetic ancestry cluster associated with self-reported Caucasian donors. Because of strong linkage in the cohort, roughly five DR-DQ haplotypes were treated as single units for association and clustering. Donor age, sex, ethnicity and CMV serostatus were compiled together with the repertoire data. A later analysis re-examined previously published TCR beta repertoires from more than 650 donors and added high-resolution HLA genotyping to investigate patterns of TCR occurrence. Every discovery cohort repertoire had been produced on one sequencing platform. The study was designed to test whether signatures of past pathogen exposure could be identified by cataloging public T cell receptors. Besides the first cohort of around 700 subjects, a separate validation cohort made up of some 110 different subjects was used. Genome-wide SNP genotypes for about 65% of the roughly 670 donors were used in a later genetic analysis, which treated that subset as a discovery cohort. Roughly 300 gigabases of sequencing data and approximately 84 million unique TCR sequences were included in an early release covering roughly 600 HLA-typed donors. Among roughly 400 genotyped donors of the cohort, an average of around 240,000 unique TCR beta nucleotide sequences were sequenced per donor, around 20% of them non-productive. The study combined high-throughput TCR immunosequencing, statistical association of individual TCRs with disease status, and machine learning to predict cytomegalovirus infection status. The number of typed donors differed by locus: about 620-630 for A, B, C, DRB1 and DQB1; approximately 530 for DQA1; some 610 for DPA1; and some 430 for DPB1. Rather than drawing on any new phenotypic data, the later analysis identified candidate immune exposures from TCR beta sequences and the way those sequences occurred across donors. HLA typing covered class I and class II loci at four-digit resolution. The paper as a whole reports these results and caveats: According to the authors, the approach could potentially be generalized to other disease states and immunological phenotypes. Only TCR beta chains were sequenced in this cohort, and the absence of alpha or paired-chain data limited detectable features. In a later genetic analysis, fewer N-insertions in productive TCRs were reported among donors in an Asian-associated ancestry cluster than the approximately 710-donor mean. The classifier was reported to diagnose cytomegalovirus status with high specificity and sensitivity in both the original and validation cohorts. In vitro tests confirmed that a few of the cytomegalovirus-associated TCR beta chains recognize cytomegalovirus antigens. A later genetic analysis associated a missense DCLRE1C variant with V-gene and J-gene trimming of TCR beta chains, and an independent cohort replicated the association. The presence/absence analyses assumed that sequencing depth was roughly uniform across donors, and that assumption may not be true. In a later analysis, TCR association rates were found to vary across HLA loci, with the most associated TCRs seen for DRB1 alleles and the fewest for HLA-C alleles. In a later analysis, several top co-occurrence clusters were reported to appear linked to parvovirus B19, influenza, CMV and Epstein-Barr virus. A later analysis associated some 17,000 TCR beta sequences with specific HLA alleles at a false discovery rate of 0.05. In a later analysis, most CMV-associated TCR beta chains were found to appear HLA-restricted, with HLA associations seemingly driven largely by CMV exposure. Because HLA typing was missing for some donors at each locus, association tests included only the typed subset. A later analysis found that HLA-associated TCR beta chains were more clonally expanded and had lower generation probabilities than equally common non-associated chains. Some IMGT-functional V segments, including TRBV6-2 and TRBV6-3, could not be told apart with the 87-base-pair reads, so those segments were excluded. A total of roughly 160 TCR beta chains were listed by the study as associated with cytomegalovirus. A further reported finding was that TCR beta sequences accurately predicted the HLA-A and HLA-B alleles for most subjects in the first cohort. Most TCR sequences were observed very rarely across donors, whereas some public TCRs were present in many individuals. The only immune exposure information available for the cohort was CMV serostatus. Correlated functional status among segregating V segments might be attributable to linkage disequilibrium, but an unknown experimental factor could not be ruled out. Because counts were too low, about 15 rarely observed V segments, including chromosome 9 orphons, were left out of the earlier analysis of a few hundred of the donors. Broadly in line with IMGT annotations, most TCR beta V segments showed up in productive rearrangements about 90% or about 30% of the time in an earlier analysis of approximately 600 of the donors. A group of highly shared sequence variants was considered likely to be a technical artifact of the sequencing pipeline. Strong co-occurrence of HLA alleles, especially DR and DQ, made assigning TCR associations to individual alleles difficult.

The CDR3, cysteine through phenylalanine, is 12 amino acids long. Just CDR3 DNA is preserved here, 36 bases in frame from base 1. Cut back by 4 bases and 2 bases, the V and J ends lie 9 bases apart. The germline V gene yields SQVTM for CDR1 and ANQGSEA for CDR2. The method was the immunoSEQ multiplex PCR assay. For the multiplex PCR, a mixture combining 60 forward primers for TCR Vbeta segments and 13 reverse primers for TCR Jbeta segments was used. The CDR3 region of rearranged TCR beta genes was amplified from genomic DNA with a multiplex PCR assay. On the Illumina HiSeq System, the amplified TCR beta libraries were sequenced as 87-base-pair reads. From the authors' description of their analysis: A later analysis counted approximately 84 million unique TCR beta chains across the 650 to 700 repertoires, and roughly 11 million of these chains were shared by at least two donors. Raw reads were error-corrected and collapsed into unique sequences by a nearest-neighbor algorithm in which closely related sequences were merged to remove PCR and sequencing errors. CDR3 sequences were aligned to IMGT reference sequences to assign V, D and J gene segments. Each retained sequence needed at least a six-nucleotide match to both a V gene segment and a J gene segment. A rearrangement was called productive if the CDR3 had no stop codons and remained in frame with V and J, and every other rearrangement was called non-productive. CDR3 was defined according to IMGT convention as the region running from the second conserved V-encoded cysteine to the conserved J-encoded phenylalanine. In an earlier analysis of roughly 580 of the donors, sequences lacking an unambiguous match to a single V gene segment were excluded. In an earlier analysis of approximately 610 of the donors, V segments were called functional above 56.7% productive rearrangements and were called segregating when the between-donor standard deviation exceeded 5%. A statistical classification framework was built for diagnosing cytomegalovirus status from the catalog of TCR beta chain sequences. A later analysis assigned V and J genes by comparing TCR nucleotide sequences with IMGT/GENE-DB human TR gene sequences. The TCRdist pipeline was used in a later analysis to assign CDR3 sequences and most-parsimonious VDJ recombination scenarios. In a later analysis, each TCR beta chain was defined by its CDR3 amino acid sequence together with its V-gene family, and reads without a unique V-gene family were excluded. A later analysis removed 592 highly shared, low-generation-probability nucleotide sequences to deal with suspected cross-contamination and a sequencing artifact. In a later analysis, a clonal expansion index for each public chain was calculated from normalized within-repertoire ranks of inferred template counts. Generation probabilities in a later analysis came from a VDJ recombination model fitted to out-of-frame rearrangements, and those results were checked against IGoR. In a later analysis, TCR-TCR, TCR-HLA and TCR-CMV co-occurrence was scored with hypergeometric tests, and a repertoire-size bias correction was applied to TCR pairs. A later analysis estimated false discovery rates by permuting HLA or CMV assignments 20 times. A later analysis grouped co-occurring TCRs with DBSCAN, adding TCRdist sequence similarity when clustering within HLA-allele-positive subsets. Repertoires with fewer than 30,000 or more than 120,000 public chains, plus five repertoires with anomalous nucleotide sharing, were excluded from co-occurrence clustering. TCRdb retrieved this table from immuneACCESS and kept in-frame rearrangements only. Not all clones are present; in checked studies, unresolved V genes account for under half, and no reason is known for the remainder. From that table come the V and J calls and clone size; the DNA was used to work out D and trimming. The table for this sample lists about 230,000 clones; approximately 84% of them were counted only once. The ten biggest clones cover approximately 0.62% of the sample.

The receptor comes from a middle-aged woman in good health and CMV-seronegative. The sequence joins TRBV29-1 to TRBJ2-7; a weak D assignment points to TRBD1 (7 bases agree). Sequenced material: PBMCs. Read as DNA, the sequence is TGCAGCGTTGCCAGGGGGGCCTACGAGCAGTACTTC. Its translation is CSVARGAYEQYF.